This T cell receptor (beta chain) was documented in a study of PD-1 blockade in classical Hodgkin lymphoma. Turning to the study itself: Nivolumab dosing for patients was 3 mg/kg, administered intravenously every 2 weeks. Study findings and constraints: CD8+ TCR diversity did not rise significantly by C4D1, unlike CD4+. Complete responders' diversity at baseline resembled that of newly diagnosed patients.

CDR1 and CDR2 from the germline V gene are LGHNT and FRNRAP. V lost 6 bases and J 6 bases, leaving 15 bases between the germline ends. This CDR3 spans 13 amino acids. Sequenced by immunoSEQ multiplex PCR; TCRdb stores in-frame clones only, minus some. This table holds 12,000 or so clones, roughly 84% found once. On this clone itself: Antigen: not known.

No patient escaped relapse after autologous stem cell transplantation, and brentuximab vedotin exposure varied. Complete response, partial response or progressive disease was recorded as best response. The chain couples TRBV12-5 to TRBJ2-7, with D unclear. The receptor comes from a human donor with classical Hodgkin lymphoma. Here the sequenced sample was peripheral blood mononuclear cells (PBMCs), taken at baseline. CDR3 protein: CASGVTPESEQYF. The CDR3 region has the DNA TGTGCTAGTGGAGTAACACCAGAGAGCGAGCAGTACTTC. Combining the CDR3 with reference TRBV12-5 and TRBJ2-7 gives the whole variable domain DARVTQTPRHKVTEMGQEVTMRCQPILGHNTVFWYRQTMMQGLELLAYFRNRAPLDDSGMPKDRFSAEMPDATLATLKIQPSEPRDSAVYFCASGVTPESEQYFGPGTRLTVT.